Listed below are T cell receptor beta chains from one sample, sequenced in a study of OX40 agonist ivuxolimab in advanced cancers. Assay: immunoSEQ multiplex PCR; the TCRdb copy retains only in-frame clones and omits some. The sample yields approximately 60,000 clones, 81% seen once. The material sequenced was CD4+ or CD8+ T cells sorted from blood, taken in a trial of the OX40 agonist ivuxolimab. The receptors stem from an adult with an advanced solid tumor such as melanoma, head and neck, liver or kidney cancer. Each CDR3 is given with its conserved first and last residue. Each record gives: V gene, clone size, J gene, D gene, CDR3 DNA, CDR3 protein. The D gene is left open where the match is weak. Clone size is shown for a subset of rows, as once, few, many or a class of expanded clone.

TRBV5-6	.	TRBJ2-5	TRBD2	TGTGCCAGCAGCCTAGCGGACCATTTTGTGACCCAGTACTTC	CASSLADHFVTQYF
TRBV4-3	.	TRBJ2-7	.	TGCGCCAGCAGCCAAGATAGGGGTTACTCCTACGAGCAGTACTTC	CASSQDRGYSYEQYF
TRBV11-2	.	TRBJ1-3	.	TGTGCCAGCAGCTCCCTGCGCAGGGAGGCTGGAAACACCATATATTTT	CASSSLRREAGNTIYF
TRBV28	.	TRBJ1-2	TRBD1	TGTGCCAGCAGTTTAGGGACAGACTATGGCTACACCTTC	CASSLGTDYGYTF
TRBV5-6	.	TRBJ2-6	.	TGTGCCAGCAGCTGGACCGAGGAGGTTTTCTCTGGGGCCAACGTCCTGACTTTC	CASSWTEEVFSGANVLTF
TRBV6-5	.	TRBJ2-4	.	TGTGCCAGCAGTTACTCTGGAGGGGTAGCCAAAAACATTCAGTACTTC	CASSYSGGVAKNIQYF
TRBV11-2	.	TRBJ2-5	.	TGTGCCAGCAGCTTAGACTCGCGGTGGGGAGAGACCCAGTACTTC	CASSLDSRWGETQYF
TRBV6-1	.	TRBJ1-5	.	TGTGCCAGCAGTGGGACAGAGAAGTACAATCAGCCCCAGCATTTT	CASSGTEKYNQPQHF
TRBV10-3	.	TRBJ2-7	.	TGTGCCATCAGTGAGACAGCCTACGAGCAGTACTTC	CAISETAYEQYF
TRBV2	.	TRBJ2-2	.	TGTGCCAGCAGCGGCCTCGCCAACAGGGACACCGGGGAGCTGTTTTTT	CASSGLANRDTGELFF
TRBV19	.	TRBJ2-3	TRBD2	TGTGCCAGTACTAGCGGGAGTAGCACAGATACGCAGTATTTT	CASTSGSSTDTQYF
TRBV7-2	once	TRBJ1-6	.	TGTGCCAGCAGCCCGGGGGGCTCCTATAATTCACCCCTCCACTTT	CASSPGGSYNSPLHF
TRBV19	.	TRBJ1-5	.	TGTGCCAGTAGTAACTACGGGGCGAATCAGCCCCAGCATTTT	CASSNYGANQPQHF
TRBV7-3	.	TRBJ2-2	.	TGTGCCAGCAGCTTATATGCAACGGAGGACACCGGGGAGCTGTTTTTT	CASSLYATEDTGELFF
TRBV19	.	TRBJ2-7	TRBD2	TGTGCCAGTAGTATAGGGGGGGGATTGGGCGAGCAGTACTTC	CASSIGGGLGEQYF
TRBV5-4	.	TRBJ2-1	.	TGTGCCAGCAGCTTGTCTCTCAACGGTGAGCAGTTCTTC	CASSLSLNGEQFF
TRBV2	.	TRBJ2-4	TRBD1	TGTGCCAGCATAGGACAGGGCGAGAACATTCAGTACTTC	CASIGQGENIQYF
TRBV5-1	.	TRBJ2-3	.	TGCGCCAGCAGTCGACAGGCTTCCCTCACAGATACGCAGTATTTT	CASSRQASLTDTQYF
TRBV9	.	TRBJ2-2	.	TGTGCCAGCAGCGTCGGGGGTCCCGCGATAACCGGGGAGCTGTTTTTT	CASSVGGPAITGELFF
TRBV6-1	once	TRBJ1-4	.	TGTGCCAGCAGAGACGGAGGTTCAACTAATGAAAAACTGTTTTTT	CASRDGGSTNEKLFF
TRBV7-8	.	TRBJ2-3	.	TGTACCTCTACCAGCTCCGATACGCAGTATTTT	CTSTSSDTQYF
TRBV18	once	TRBJ2-3	.	TGTGCCAGCTCACCAGGGAGCACAGATACGCAGTATTTT	CASSPGSTDTQYF
TRBV29-1	.	TRBJ2-5	TRBD1	TGCAGCGTTTCGGGTTTGGGAACAGGGGGAAGTCGCGAGACCCAGTACTTC	CSVSGLGTGGSRETQYF
TRBV19	few	TRBJ2-3	.	TGTGCCACCGGGACCACAGATACGCAGTATTTT	CATGTTDTQYF
TRBV5-1	once	TRBJ2-3	TRBD1	TGCGCCAGCAGCTTGAGAGGGCAGGGGGGCACAGATACGCAGTATTTT	CASSLRGQGGTDTQYF
TRBV10-3	.	TRBJ2-3	TRBD2	TGTGCCATCAGCACTAGCGTAAGCACAGATACGCAGTATTTT	CAISTSVSTDTQYF
TRBV7-2	.	TRBJ1-1	.	TGTGCCAGCAGCTTTAGAGTGAGTGAAGCTTTCTTT	CASSFRVSEAFF
TRBV2	.	TRBJ2-5	TRBD2	TGTGCCAGCAGTACCGGGACTAGCGGGGGGGCCCTCGGAGAGACCCAGTACTTC	CASSTGTSGGALGETQYF
TRBV4-1	.	TRBJ2-1	TRBD2	TGCGCCAGCAGCCAAGACATAGCGGGGGGCTACAAGGATGAGCAGTTCTTC	CASSQDIAGGYKDEQFF
TRBV7-2	.	TRBJ1-3	.	TGTGCCAGCAGCGAGGGAGGCGTAGTCTCTGGAAACACCATATATTTT	CASSEGGVVSGNTIYF
TRBV4-3	.	TRBJ1-5	.	TGCGCCAGCAGCCTGGCAGCATATAGCAATCAGCCCCAGCATTTT	CASSLAAYSNQPQHF
TRBV29-1	.	TRBJ2-7	TRBD1	TGCAGCGTGAGGACAGGGGGGTACGAGCAGTACTTC	CSVRTGGYEQYF
TRBV7-8	.	TRBJ1-2	.	TGTGCCAGCAGCTTAGCGAGGGGCGCCCCCTCCTATGGCTACACCTTC	CASSLARGAPSYGYTF
TRBV7-9	.	TRBJ1-6	TRBD1	TGTGCCAGCAGCCAGACGACAGGGTTTAGTTCACCCCTCCACTTT	CASSQTTGFSSPLHF
TRBV2	.	TRBJ2-1	.	TGTGCCAGCAGTGATGGGCGGGACTACAATGAGCAGTTCTTC	CASSDGRDYNEQFF
TRBV5-8	.	TRBJ2-6	.	TGTGCCAGCCAGTCCCGGAGTGCCAACGTCCTGACTTTC	CASQSRSANVLTF
TRBV20-1	.	TRBJ2-7	.	TGCAGTGCTTTCAAAGACTACGAGCAGTACTTC	CSAFKDYEQYF
TRBV19	.	TRBJ1-5	.	TGTGCCAGTAGTAACCTAGGGGGAAGCATCAATCAGCCCCAGCATTTT	CASSNLGGSINQPQHF
TRBV19	.	TRBJ1-2	.	TGTGCCAGTCGGGACCCAGGTCGAGGCTACACCTTC	CASRDPGRGYTF
TRBV5-1	medium-sized	TRBJ1-1	.	TGCGCCAGCAGCTTGCAGTCGACAGCCACTGAAGCTTTCTTT	CASSLQSTATEAFF
TRBV2	.	TRBJ2-2	.	TGTGCCAGCAGTATACAGGGAAGTAGAAACACCGGGGAGCTGTTTTTT	CASSIQGSRNTGELFF
TRBV15	.	TRBJ2-5	TRBD2	TGTGCCACCAGCAGAGAGTTGCGGGGGCAAGAGACCCAGTACTTC	CATSRELRGQETQYF
TRBV28	.	TRBJ2-5	.	TGTGCCAGCAGTTTATCCACCCCACTTGGGGCCCAGTACTTC	CASSLSTPLGAQYF
TRBV7-9	.	TRBJ2-1	.	TGTGCCAGCAGCTTAGGCGGGGCGTCCTACAATGAGCAGTTCTTC	CASSLGGASYNEQFF
TRBV10-3	.	TRBJ1-4	TRBD1	TGTGCCATCAGCGTAGAGAGGGGGCGGAATGAAAAACTGTTTTTT	CAISVERGRNEKLFF
TRBV30	.	TRBJ1-3	.	TGTGCCTGGAGTGTACAAGGGGTAAACACCATATATTTT	CAWSVQGVNTIYF
TRBV7-2	.	TRBJ1-1	.	TGTGCCAGCAGCTTAGATCTAGCTGAAGCTTTCTTT	CASSLDLAEAFF
TRBV4-2	.	TRBJ2-7	.	TGTGCCAGCAGCCAGTGGGGGGGCATTACTACCTACGAGCAGTACTTC	CASSQWGGITTYEQYF